This note documents a single T cell receptor (beta chain) sequence. These data are taken from a study of PD-1 and CTLA-4 blockade in melanoma. V trimming: 4 bases; J trimming: 1 base; junction bases outside the gene matches: 9. Germline-derived CDR1 and CDR2 are SGHTS and YDEGEE. The CDR3 extends over 16 amino acids. Libraries were prepared by immunoSEQ multiplex PCR; TCRdb keeps only in-frame clonotypes and omits some of them. The table includes 25,000 to 40,000 clones, 88% detected once. The origin of this receptor is a human donor with melanoma. The sample here was CD8+ T cells from peripheral blood, taken from a patient given anti-PD-1 treatment. The J gene is TRBJ2-5, the V gene TRBV5-8; 8 nucleotides agree with TRBD2. The CDR3 DNA sequence: TGTGCCAGCAGCCCCTTGGGCGGGGGGACCCAAGAGACCCAGTACTTC. Translated, it gives CASSPLGGGTQETQYF. The full variable domain, its missing parts supplied by reference TRBV5-8 and TRBJ2-5, is EAGVTQSPTHLIKTRGQQATLRCSPISGHTSVYWYQQALGLGLQFLLWYDEGEERNRGNFPPRFSGRQFPNYSSELNVNALELEDSALYLCASSPLGGGTQETQYFGPGTRLLVL.